This entry describes one T cell receptor (beta chain). Its antigen is as yet unknown. This sample stems from a study of graft-versus-host responses after intestinal transplantation. Study information: The transplants performed in recipients were multivisceral, liver-intestinal, or isolated intestinal. Tacrolimus plus steroids were given to all recipients for about 3 years, preceded by anti-thymocyte globulin induction.

Some clones are missing from TCRdb's copy, which holds only in-frame ones; the method was immunoSEQ multiplex PCR. Of some 90,000 clones listed, around 80% are singletons. Study-level findings and limits: Subjects displaying graft-donor T cell macrochimerism possessed elevated graft-versus-host to host-versus-graft clonal ratios inside allografts. GvH clones surfaced in recipient marrow, some emerging earlier in ileum or blood.

V was pared by 5 bases and J by 5 bases, with 5 bases of the junction left unmatched. The CDR3 runs 15 residues. In germline, CDR1 is MNHNY, CDR2 SVGAGI (reference sequence). The chain employs TRBV6-6 and TRBJ2-1, with 11 positions matching TRBD2. The sequence derives from a human donor who received an intestinal transplant. This sample comprised unstimulated CD4+ T cells sorted from spleen or lymph node cells, obtained before intestinal transplant. The CDR3 protein is CASSAGTSGNNEQFF. The DNA for the CDR3 is TGTGCCAGCAGTGCCGGGACTAGCGGAAACAATGAGCAGTTCTTC.